The 9 T cell receptor beta chains below were found in one sample sequenced in a study of graft-versus-host responses after intestinal transplantation. Lymphocytes (intraepithelial and lamina propria) were released by processing the graft tissue. TCRdb's copy holds only in-frame clones and misses some; the assay was immunoSEQ multiplex PCR. Of just under 30,000 clones in the sample, more than 70% were seen once. The sequences come from ileum tissue, collected 98 days after intestinal transplantation. All receptors come from a human patient who received an intestinal transplant, so some T cells may come from the graft donor.

This chain uses TRBV4-2 with TRBJ2-5, with D unclear. Germline CDR1 is LGHNA and CDR2 is YNFKEQ. The CDR3 extends over 14 amino acids. Trimming removed 1 base at V and 1 base at J, with 7 bases between. Written as DNA, the CDR3 is TGTGCCAGCAGCCAAGTGGGGATCCAAGAGACCCAGTACTTC. Protein sequence: CASSQVGIQETQYF.

The chain links TRBV27 to TRBJ2-2; no clear D gene. The V and J ends lost 0 bases and 4 bases respectively, with 6 bases between them. Germline CDR1 reads MNHEY; CDR2 reads SMNVEV (reference sequence). The CDR3 sequence is 14 residues long. Here the CDR3 reads CASSLSVGTGELFF. CDR3 DNA: TGTGCCAGCAGTTTATCGGTGGGCACCGGGGAGCTGTTTTTT.

The rearrangement uses TRBV30 and TRBJ1-1; no reliable D call. The CDR3 loop spans 13 amino acids. V was cut by 2 bases and J by 4 bases, with 11 bases left in between. Germline V gives CDR1 GTSNPN, CDR2 SVGIG (reference sequence). DNA for the CDR3: TGTGCCTGGAGTACGACAACGAGCACTGAAGCTTTCTTT. Residues: CAWSTTTSTEAFF. Together with reference TRBV30 and TRBJ1-1, the CDR3 gives the full variable domain: SQTIHQWPATLVQPVGSPLSLECTVEGTSNPNLYWYRQAAGRGLQLLFYSVGIGQISSEVPQNLSASRPQDRQFILSSKKLLLSDSGFYLCAWSTTTSTEAFFGQGTRLTVV.

V usage is TRBV29-1 and J usage is TRBJ1-1; the D is unclear. Germline V gene data show CDR1 as SQVTM and CDR2 as ANQGSEA. The CDR3 contains 14 residues. Trimming stripped 4 bases from V and 4 bases from J, with 16 bases between. CDR3 amino acids: CSVGTRVLGTEAFF. The CDR3 DNA is TGCAGCGTTGGAACGAGGGTCCTGGGCACTGAAGCTTTCTTT.

For this clone: The DNA is omitted, as the CDR3 cannot be located on it reliably, and the CDR3 follows TCRdb's listing. The chain carries TRBV9 and TRBJ1-2; the D call TRBD1 from the table was never checked on the DNA. The CDR3 extends over 12 residues, inclusive of both ends. Germline V gene sequence: CDR1 SGDLS, CDR2 YYNGEE. The CDR3 sequence: CASSVGVGAPTF.

The chain recombines TRBV6-5 with TRBJ1-1; possibly TRBD1 for D (5 bases). The V end was cut by 5 bases, the J end by 5 bases, with 12 bases between. The CDR3 runs 13 residues. Germline values: CDR1 MNHEY, CDR2 SVGAGI. The CDR3 loop reads CASSPGGGTEAFF. The CDR3 DNA reads TGTGCCAGCAGTCCGGGGGGAGGAACTGAAGCTTTCTTT.

The chain has TRBV7-3 and TRBJ2-3; D gene unclear. Trimming shortened V by 1 base and J by 6 bases, and 2 bases separated the two germline ends. The CDR3 sequence is 11 residues long. Germline V gives CDR1 SGHTA, CDR2 FQGTGA. The CDR3 DNA follows: TGTGCCAGCAGCTTAAGCGATACGCAGTATTTT. It encodes CASSLSDTQYF. Together with reference TRBV7-3 and TRBJ2-3, the CDR3 gives the full variable domain: GAGVSQTPSNKVTEKGKYVELRCDPISGHTALYWYRQSLGQGPEFLIYFQGTGAADDSGLPNDRFFAVRPEGSVSTLKIQRTERGDSAVYLCASSLSDTQYFGPGTRLTVL.

The genes are TRBV2 and TRBJ2-7; a weak D match, TRBD2 (5 bases). V dropped 5 bases and J dropped 0 bases, with 11 bases sitting between them. Germline V gene lookup returns CDR1 SNHLY and CDR2 FYNNEI. This CDR3 comprises 14 residues. CDR3 in amino acids: CASSLRASSYEQYF. The CDR3, as DNA: TGTGCCAGCAGTCTGAGGGCCAGCTCCTACGAGCAGTACTTC.

This clone has a handful of counts. V gene TRBV9 combines with J gene TRBJ1-1; D not resolved. Germline V CDR1 and CDR2: SGDLS, YYNGEE. The CDR3 is 16 amino acids. Trimming took 0 bases from V and 0 from J, leaving 12 bases between them. For the CDR3, the DNA is TGTGCCAGCAGCGTAGATCCCTCCGGGATGAACACTGAAGCTTTCTTT. Protein product: CASSVDPSGMNTEAFF.